These 17 T cell receptor beta chains were sequenced from one sample in a study of cytomegalovirus exposure and HLA in healthy donors (dated by TCRdb to 2015 to 2018). Libraries were built with the immunoSEQ multiplex PCR assay. For the multiplex PCR, a mixture combining 60 forward primers for TCR Vbeta segments and 13 reverse primers for TCR Jbeta segments was used. What TCRdb holds here is the immuneACCESS table cut down to in-frame rearrangements. Part of the clones is not present; checked against another copy, under half of the missing clones reflect an unresolved V gene, and the others are unexplained. The sample profile shows under 200,000 clones; roughly 73% of them were found once. The ten top clones hold 1.5% to 2% of the sample. The material sequenced was PBMCs. The source is a woman aged 30 to 39 in good health and CMV-seronegative.

There are a few counts of this clone. The J gene is TRBJ2-5, the V gene TRBV5-6, with D maybe TRBD1 (6 bases). Germline values: CDR1 SGHDT, CDR2 YYEEEE. Trimming took off 5 bases at V and 1 base at J, with 9 bases between the two ends. The length of the CDR3 is 13 residues. CDR3 region: CASSRTVQETQYF. The CDR3 coding sequence is TGTGCCAGCAGTCGGACAGTCCAAGAGACCCAGTACTTC. The whole variable domain, remainder taken from reference TRBV5-6 and TRBJ2-5, is DAGVTQSPTHLIKTRGQQVTLRCSPKSGHDTVSWYQQALGQGPQFIFQYYEEEERQRGNFPDRFSGHQFPNYSSELNVNALLLGDSALYLCASSRTVQETQYFGPGTRLLVL.

This clone was counted a few times. The chain recombines TRBV20-1 with TRBJ1-3; D gene uncertain. CDR1 is DFQATT and CDR2 is SNEGSKA in the germline V gene (reference sequence). Trimming took off 0 bases at V and 14 bases at J, with 11 bases between the two ends. There are 11 residues in the CDR3. The CDR3 here is CSAREKRRLYF. Written as DNA, the CDR3 is TGCAGTGCTAGAGAAAAACGCAGGTTATATTTT.

The chain carries TRBV6-1 and TRBJ2-7; D unresolved. This CDR3 spans 10 amino acids. V lost 3 bases and J lost 6, with 3 bases in between. Looked up from germline, CDR1 is MNHNS and CDR2 is SASEGT. Written as DNA, the CDR3 is TGTGCCAGCAGTGACTGCGAGCAGTACTTC. It yields the protein CASSDCEQYF.

With regard to this clone: A read error may produce the germline difference seen at one junction end. The gene calls are TRBV4-1 and TRBJ2-4; TRBD2 agrees at 10 bases. Germline V gives CDR1 MGHRA, CDR2 YSYEKL. This CDR3 is 12 amino acids long. In DNA form, the CDR3 reads TGCGCCAGCAGCCAACCTAGCGGGGGCCGGCACTTC. Translating gives CASSQPSGGRHF.

This clone was picked up a small number of times. The chain joins TRBV6-1 to TRBJ2-2; TRBD2 matches 8 bases. The CDR3 has 16 amino acids. With V trimmed by 2 bases and J by 0 bases, 2 bases remained unmatched. Germline-derived CDR1 and CDR2 are MNHNS and SASEGT. The chain's CDR3 is CASSELAGANTGELFF. The CDR3 coding sequence is TGTGCCAGCAGTGAACTAGCGGGCGCGAACACCGGGGAGCTGTTTTTT.

The chain links TRBV2 to TRBJ2-2; 9 bases match TRBD2. The CDR3 contains 15 residues. The V segment lost 3 bases and the J segment 5 bases; nucleotides outside the gene matches: 4. The germline gives CDR1 SNHLY, CDR2 FYNNEI. CDR3 nucleotide sequence: TGTGCCAGCAGTGATACGCTAGCGGGGACCGGGGAGCTGTTTTTT. It is translated as CASSDTLAGTGELFF.

This chain connects TRBV18 to TRBJ1-2; tentatively, D is TRBD1 (6 bases). V shed 3 bases and J shed 8 bases, with 10 bases lying between them. This CDR3 has 12 residues. Germline CDR1 reads KGHSH; CDR2 reads LQKENI. CDR3 in amino acids: CASSPNRDGYTF. Here the CDR3 DNA reads TGTGCCAGCTCACCCAACAGGGACGGCTACACCTTC.

V usage is TRBV30 and J usage is TRBJ2-3, with D perhaps matching TRBD1 (6 bases). Germline-derived CDR1 and CDR2 are GTSNPN and SVGIG (reference sequence). Trimming stripped 4 bases from V and 2 bases from J, with 13 bases between. The CDR3 length is 14 residues. CDR3: CAWTKGQPTDTQYF. As DNA, the CDR3 is TGTGCCTGGACGAAAGGACAGCCCACAGATACGCAGTATTTT.

The chain has TRBV6-1 and TRBJ2-3, with 7 bases lining up with TRBD1. The V gene's germline CDR1 is MNHNS and CDR2 SASEGT. Germline trimming cut 4 bases from V and 2 bases from J; bases unmatched to any gene: 6. There are 15 residues in the CDR3. CDR3 coding DNA: TGTGCCAGCAGTGGTCGGGACAGAATCACAGATACGCAGTATTTT. Protein: CASSGRDRITDTQYF.

V usage is TRBV23-1 and J usage is TRBJ1-2, with TRBD1 matching over 12 bases. TRBV23-1 is an open reading frame whose function is uncertain. The CDR3 totals 15 residues. Trimming cost V 3 bases and J 9 bases; bases outside gene matches: 8. The DNA of the CDR3 is TGCGCCAGCAGTCATATCCGGGACAGGGGGCATAGCTACACCTTC. The encoded protein is CASSHIRDRGHSYTF.

The rearrangement uses TRBV7-2 and TRBJ1-2, with a possible D match to TRBD1 (5 bases). Germline lookup yields CDR1 SGHTA and CDR2 FQGNSA. The CDR3 is made up of 14 amino acids. Trimming shortened V by 2 bases and J by 4 bases, and 11 bases separated the two germline ends. The CDR3 region has the DNA TGTGCCAGCAGCTTAATAGGGCAGGGCTATGGCTACACCTTC. As protein: CASSLIGQGYGYTF.

This clone was recorded a few times. The V gene is TRBV27, the J gene TRBJ2-2; the D gene is possibly TRBD1 (6 bases). V was cut by 4 bases and J by 7 bases, with 16 bases left in between. The CDR3 totals 15 residues. CDR1 and CDR2 (germline): MNHEY, SMNVEV (reference sequence). CDR3 in amino acids: CASSYLQGRGGELFF. In nucleotides, the CDR3 is TGTGCCAGCAGTTACCTGCAGGGGCGTGGCGGGGAGCTGTTTTTT.

This chain links TRBV9 with TRBJ2-7; 9 bases are a match to TRBD1. The junction had 11 bases not matched to a gene; V was cut back by 3 bases and J by 4 bases. The CDR3 is 16 amino acids. Looked up from germline, CDR1 is SGDLS and CDR2 is YYNGEE. The CDR3 loop is CASSGRQGGIGYEQYF. For the CDR3, the DNA is TGTGCCAGCAGCGGGCGACAGGGGGGAATAGGGTACGAGCAGTACTTC.

The chain links TRBV6-1 to TRBJ1-2; a possible D gene is TRBD1 (6 bases). The CDR3 sequence is 12 residues long. V shed 5 bases and J shed 8 bases, with 12 bases lying between them. Germline assignment: CDR1 MNHNS and CDR2 SASEGT. The DNA of the CDR3 is TGTGCCAGCAGTTCAACAGGGTACGGCTACACCTTC. As protein: CASSSTGYGYTF.

The chain has TRBV10-3 and TRBJ2-5; 8 bases line up with TRBD1. Gene TRBJ2-7 matches the end of the DNA better, so the J call may be wrong. This CDR3 has 15 amino acids. Germline V gene data show CDR1 as ENHRY and CDR2 as SYGVKD. The CDR3 sequence: CAISGTGTGGDEQYF. DNA of the CDR3: TGTGCCATCAGTGGAACCGGGACAGGTGGGGACGAGCAGTACTTC.

This clone was observed a single time. The rearrangement links TRBV6-5 to TRBJ1-5; D is possibly TRBD1 (5 bases). Trimming took off 2 bases at V and 2 bases at J, with 10 bases between the two ends. CDR1 is MNHEY, CDR2 SVGAGI, per germline. The CDR3 runs 15 residues. Here the CDR3 reads CASSYTGRGNQPQHF. CDR3 bases: TGTGCCAGCAGTTACACCGGCAGGGGCAATCAGCCCCAGCATTTT.

This chain links TRBV6-5 with TRBJ1-1, with TRBD1 matching 7 bases. This CDR3 comprises 15 residues. Germline-derived CDR1 and CDR2 are MNHEY and SVGAGI. The J segment lost 0 bases and the V segment lost 1 base, leaving 2 bases of the junction unmatched. The CDR3, as DNA: TGTGCCAGCAGTTACTTACAGGGGCTGAACACTGAAGCTTTCTTT. It is translated as CASSYLQGLNTEAFF.